The rows below give T cell receptor beta chains drawn from one sample of a study of identifying expanded T cells in peripheral blood. Profiled with immunoSEQ multiplex PCR; TCRdb holds only in-frame clones, not every one. The table shows about 78,000 clones, with about four fifths occurring only once. Sample: blood. The receptors originated from a person aged 18 to 75 in good health. The CDR3 runs from the conserved cysteine through the conserved F or W. A D gene is named only where the DNA matches it firmly. Clone size is shown for a subset of rows, as once, few, many or a class of expanded clone.

v_call	clone_size	d_call	j_call	cdr3_nt	cdr3_aa
TRBV7-3	.	TRBD1	TRBJ2-3	TGTGCCAGCAGCCCGTCCGGACAGGGGTTTTCTAGCACAGATACGCAGTATTTT	CASSPSGQGFSSTDTQYF
TRBV7-6	.	.	TRBJ2-5	TGTGCCAGCAGCTTAGCGGGAGGCCATCAAGAGACCCAGTACTTC	CASSLAGGHQETQYF
TRBV6-1	.	.	TRBJ1-1	TGTGCCAGCAGTGAGTTCGGGGCTAACACTGAAGCTTTCTTT	CASSEFGANTEAFF
TRBV19	.	TRBD2	TRBJ2-7	TGTGCCAGTAGTCTCAGATCCGGGACTAGCGGCCCGACAAGTTCCTACGAGCAGTACTTC	CASSLRSGTSGPTSSYEQYF
TRBV7-3	.	.	TRBJ2-1	TGTGCCAGCAGCTTACGGTGGGCCCCCCCGGGGAATGAGCAGTTCTTC	CASSLRWAPPGNEQFF
TRBV19	once	.	TRBJ2-1	TGTGCCAGTAGTATAGGCAGGGGCTTTTCGGATGAGCAGTTCTTC	CASSIGRGFSDEQFF
TRBV11-2	.	.	TRBJ1-1	TGTGCCAGCCAGGAACAGGTGAACACTGAAGCTTTCTTT	CASQEQVNTEAFF
TRBV28	.	.	TRBJ1-5	TGTGCCAGCAGTACTGGGGTTTTGGGCCTCAATCAGCCCCAGCATTTT	CASSTGVLGLNQPQHF
TRBV5-4	.	.	TRBJ2-2	TGTGCCAGCAGCTTGCTTAGCGTCCGGGAGCTGTTTTTT	CASSLLSVRELFF
TRBV19	.	TRBD2	TRBJ2-3	TGTGCCAGTAGTACCGGGACTAACACAGATACGCAGTATTTT	CASSTGTNTDTQYF
TRBV18	.	.	TRBJ2-7	TGTGCCAGCTCACCAATCCCAGGGCTGACCTACGAGCAGTACTTC	CASSPIPGLTYEQYF
TRBV7-9	.	TRBD2	TRBJ2-1	TGTGCCAGCAGCTCCGGACTAGCGGGAATCAGGCAGTTCTTC	CASSSGLAGIRQFF
TRBV9	.	.	TRBJ2-1	TGTGCCAGCAATGCGGACAGATCTAACAATGAGCAGTTCTTC	CASNADRSNNEQFF
TRBV10-3	.	TRBD2	TRBJ2-1	TGTGCCGTTAGCGGGAGGGCGAGTCATGAGCAGTTCTTC	CAVSGRASHEQFF
TRBV7-6	.	TRBD1	TRBJ2-5	TGTGCCAGCAGCTGGACAGGGATTGGGGGAGAGACCCAGTACTTC	CASSWTGIGGETQYF
TRBV9	.	.	TRBJ1-1	TGTGCCAGCAGCCTGGACAGGAACACTGAAGCTTTCTTT	CASSLDRNTEAFF
TRBV5-1	.	.	TRBJ1-1	TGCGCCAGCAGCTCGACAGGGAACACTGAAGCTTTCTTT	CASSSTGNTEAFF
TRBV7-2	once	TRBD1	TRBJ1-3	TGTGCCAGCAGCTTGACAGGGGGTAACTCTGGAAACACCATATATTTT	CASSLTGGNSGNTIYF
TRBV7-3	once	.	TRBJ2-2	TGTGCCAGCAGCCCCGGAGGTTACACCGGGGAGCTGTTTTTT	CASSPGGYTGELFF
TRBV7-2	.	.	TRBJ2-3	TGTGCCAGCAGCTTGCAGGGAAGCACAGATACGCAGTATTTT	CASSLQGSTDTQYF
TRBV27	.	.	TRBJ2-1	TGTGCCAGCAGTTTCGGGATGTCTCGGACGCTCTACAATGAGCAGTTCTTC	CASSFGMSRTLYNEQFF
TRBV7-7	.	.	TRBJ1-2	TGTGCTAGCATTAGGTACGACTCATTTTATGGCTACACCTTC	CASIRYDSFYGYTF
TRBV18	.	TRBD1	TRBJ1-6	TGTGCCAGCTCACCCCGGGACAGAGGACAAGATTCACCCCTCCACTTT	CASSPRDRGQDSPLHF
TRBV18	once	.	TRBJ2-7	TGTGCCAGCTCATTCTCGACTAGCTACGAGCAGTACTTC	CASSFSTSYEQYF
TRBV19	.	TRBD2	TRBJ2-1	TGTGCCAGTAGTATGAGGCGGGAGGCCCCCTACAATGAGCAGTTCTTC	CASSMRREAPYNEQFF
TRBV6-7	.	TRBD1	TRBJ1-1	TGTGCCAGCAGCCCGCGGGACAGACCCACTGAAGCTTTCTTT	CASSPRDRPTEAFF
TRBV19	.	.	TRBJ1-6	TGTGCCAGTAGTATGGGGAGCTCCTATAATTCACCCCTCCACTTT	CASSMGSSYNSPLHF
TRBV28	.	.	TRBJ1-2	TGTGCCAGCAGTTTAAAGGCAAACTATGGCTACACCTTC	CASSLKANYGYTF
TRBV28	.	TRBD2	TRBJ2-1	TGTGCCAGCAGTTTGGAGTTTCCTCTACCTAGCGGGAGCTCCTACAATGAGCAGTTCTTC	CASSLEFPLPSGSSYNEQFF
TRBV20-1	.	.	TRBJ2-2	TGCAGTGCCCTCGGCGGGGAGCTGTTTTTT	CSALGGELFF
TRBV7-2	.	.	TRBJ2-7	TGTGCCGGCAGCCTCTTACCTTACGAGCAGTACTTC	CAGSLLPYEQYF
TRBV28	few	.	TRBJ2-5	TGTGCCAGCAGTTTAGGGGATACAGGCCAAGAGACCCAGTACTTC	CASSLGDTGQETQYF